This TCR beta chain was recovered during a study of blood T cell repertoires in COVID-19. For the study at large: There were acute and convalescent COVID-19 samples, and they came from the United States, Italy and Spain.

This clone was seen at least ten times. Measured with immunoSEQ multiplex PCR; TCRdb has only the in-frame clones, and not every one. Of about 170,000 clones in the sample, 84% were seen once. This clonotype was obtained from a man aged 65-85 years with active or convalescent COVID-19. Sequences were obtained from peripheral blood.

DNA for the CDR3: TGTGCCAGCTCAGTACGACAGGGGGAAACCGGGGAGCTGTTTTTT. Protein sequence: CASSVRQGETGELFF. The chain joins TRBV18 to TRBJ2-2, with TRBD1 matching 9 bases. This CDR3 is built from 15 residues. Germline CDR1 is KGHSH and CDR2 is LQKENI. V dropped 5 bases and J dropped 5; count of bases not matched to a gene: 6.